Sequencing of this T cell receptor beta chain was carried out in a study of human T cells and chemical hapten exposure. Across the study: Each patch test put 0.01% DPC on the upper back, and results were read at 6 days. Study observations and caveats: Expanded TCRs clustered into significantly more large CDR3 similarity groups than controls, the analysis revealed. No change in TCRs above 1 in 1000 frequency was produced by DPC sensitization.

This clonotype appeared many times. Its target is unknown. The time point denotes: pre-sensitization, week 0. Treatment indicated: therapeutic diphenylcyclopropenone sensitization with weekly scalp DPC. The CDR3 is made up of 14 amino acids. J lost 5 bases, V lost 8 bases, and 5 bases had no gene match. Germline V gives CDR1 ENHRY, CDR2 SYGVKD. Original handling: Sample TCR totals centred on a median of around 100,000, ranging about 20,000 to 700,000. TCRdb passed the RACE reads through MiXCR, listing each CDR3 protein once. The V and J calls reflect TCRdb's pipeline rather than the authors' work. The sample consists of approximately 400,000 distinct CDR3 sequences, more than 4.5% of them appearing once.

Sample: whole blood, taken in connection with sensitization to the hapten diphenylcyclopropenone (DPC). V usage is TRBV10-3 and J usage is TRBJ2-1; TRBD2 aligns across 11 bases. This TCR derives from a woman in her forties or fifties with alopecia areata. Some clones in this sample may be carry-over from other donors' samples. Written as DNA, the CDR3 is TGTGCCATCCAACTAGCGGGAGCCCACAATGAGCAGTTCTTC. This translates into CAIQLAGAHNEQFF.